The rows below give T cell receptor beta chains drawn from one sample of a study of T cell responses to AZD1222 COVID-19 vaccine. TCRdb keeps only in-frame clones here, not all; method: immunoSEQ multiplex PCR. The sample includes under 200,000 clones, just over 90% seen only once; the top ten take 1.3%. The sample in question was peripheral blood, obtained 28 days after the second AZD1222 dose. The receptors here all came from an adult who received the AZD1222 COVID-19 vaccine. Both conserved end residues are trimmed from each CDR3. Clone size is shown for a subset of rows, as once, few, many or a class of expanded clone.

v_gene,abundance,len,j_gene,CDR3aa
TRBV29-1,.,10,TRBJ2-2,SGLQGVGELF
TRBV19,.,17,TRBJ1-5,ASSGWDRASAAYEEPQH
TRBV27,.,14,TRBJ2-7,ASSLIAGTTSYEQY
TRBV27,once,11,TRBJ1-2,ASSSWGGGGYT
TRBV4-2,.,14,TRBJ1-4,ASSQERAGRGEKLF
TRBV7-8,.,16,TRBJ1-1,ASSPDPQGAWVNTEAF
TRBV2,.,13,TRBJ1-2,ASSDPQGGNYGYT
TRBV11-2,once,15,TRBJ1-2,ASSRILDLNPNYGYT
TRBV7-9,few,11,TRBJ2-7,ASSLAGSYEQY
TRBV12-3/TRBV12-4,.,11,TRBJ1-2,ASSLPRTYGYT
TRBV15,once,13,TRBJ1-4,ATAQGTATNEKLF
TRBV16,.,11,TRBJ1-1,ASSQFGGTEAF
TRBV10-2,.,12,TRBJ2-3,ASRLERVTDTQY
TRBV5-4,.,14,TRBJ2-7,ASSLQGGGRIYEQY
TRBV2,.,14,TRBJ2-5,ASRVLLEGSQETQY
TRBV2,.,13,TRBJ2-1,ASSEGHPAYNEQF
TRBV12-3/TRBV12-4,.,11,TRBJ2-1,ASPSEGDNEQF
TRBV5-1,.,14,TRBJ2-2,ASSLGRQPNTGELF
TRBV5-1,.,11,TRBJ2-2,ASSLEPNRELF
TRBV2,.,12,TRBJ2-1,ASTKGGGLNEQF
TRBV19,.,13,TRBJ1-4,ASSIDGRRYEKLF
TRBV5-1,.,13,TRBJ2-1,ASSLEGATYNEQF
TRBV30,.,10,TRBJ1-1,AWGRVNTEAF
TRBV12-5,.,11,TRBJ2-3,ASGFSTQDTQY
TRBV6-6,.,12,TRBJ1-2,ASSPLGSPEGYT
TRBV18,.,13,TRBJ1-5,ASSPNGGRGQPQH
TRBV4-1,once,13,TRBJ1-2,ASSQLTGDDYGYT
TRBV13,.,13,TRBJ1-2,ASSTATGARDGYT
TRBV21-1,once,11,TRBJ1-2,ASGRAQRYGYT
TRBV6-1,.,13,TRBJ1-5,ASSEGQHSNQPQH
TRBV5-1,once,13,TRBJ1-2,ASSRSVTGNYGYT
TRBV28,.,14,TRBJ2-1,ASSLGGAGSYNEQF
TRBV5-4,.,12,TRBJ1-3,ASSGGTVGNTIY
TRBV29-1,.,11,TRBJ2-7,SVLGGHTYEQY
TRBV30,.,14,TRBJ2-7,AWSAPLDRALFQQY
TRBV7-9,.,10,TRBJ1-2,ASSFRGDGYT
TRBV19,.,14,TRBJ1-2,ASSVPGADMNYGYT